These T cell receptor beta chains were read from a single sample in a study of immune evolution from preneoplasia to lung adenocarcinoma. The method was immunoSEQ multiplex PCR; TCRdb's version includes in-frame clones alone and lacks a portion of them. The data show about 5,200 clones, 75% to 80% seen once. Source material: FFPE normal lung tissue adjacent to the tumor. The receptors were gathered from a person aged 60 to 70 with lung adenocarcinoma. The CDR3 runs from the conserved cysteine through the conserved F or W. Each record gives: clone size, J gene, D gene, V gene, CDR3 protein, CDR3 DNA. D genes are given only for firm matches. The size entry is marked missing in some rows and otherwise reads once, few, many or a size class.

abundance: NA
j_gene: TRBJ2-7
d_gene: NA
v_gene: TRBV7-6
CDR3aa: CASSSSPPYEQYF
CDR3nt: TGTGCCAGCAGCTCCTCACCCCCCTACGAGCAGTACTTC

abundance: NA
j_gene: TRBJ2-1
d_gene: NA
v_gene: TRBV6-1
CDR3aa: CASISGNHLNEQFF
CDR3nt: TGTGCCAGCATATCTGGTAACCATCTAAATGAGCAGTTCTTC

abundance: few
j_gene: TRBJ1-1
d_gene: TRBD1
v_gene: TRBV29-1
CDR3aa: CSVLPSLQGYTEAFF
CDR3nt: TGCAGCGTTCTACCTTCTCTACAGGGGTACACTGAAGCTTTCTTT

abundance: once
j_gene: TRBJ1-2
d_gene: NA
v_gene: TRBV7-2
CDR3aa: CASRRQEDGYTF
CDR3nt: TGTGCCAGCAGACGACAGGAGGATGGCTACACCTTC

abundance: NA
j_gene: TRBJ2-4
d_gene: NA
v_gene: TRBV5-6
CDR3aa: CASRGLAKNIQYF
CDR3nt: TGTGCCAGTCGAGGGCTAGCCAAAAACATTCAGTACTTC

abundance: NA
j_gene: TRBJ1-1
d_gene: TRBD1
v_gene: TRBV18
CDR3aa: CASSPGTGAGTEAFF
CDR3nt: TGTGCCAGCTCACCCGGGACAGGGGCTGGGACTGAAGCTTTCTTT

abundance: NA
j_gene: TRBJ2-7
d_gene: NA
v_gene: TRBV2
CDR3aa: CASSEGQVTTYEQYF
CDR3nt: TGTGCCAGCAGTGAAGGGCAGGTCACTACCTACGAGCAGTACTTC

abundance: NA
j_gene: TRBJ2-1
d_gene: TRBD2
v_gene: TRBV19
CDR3aa: CASSIFREAGTSGRPLKQFF
CDR3nt: TGTGCCAGTAGTATATTTCGGGAGGCAGGAACTAGCGGGAGGCCTCTTAAGCAGTTCTTC

abundance: few
j_gene: TRBJ2-1
d_gene: NA
v_gene: TRBV7-6
CDR3aa: CASSLVVGVNEQFF
CDR3nt: TGTGCCAGCAGCTTAGTGGTAGGGGTCAATGAGCAGTTCTTC

abundance: NA
j_gene: TRBJ2-5
d_gene: NA
v_gene: TRBV11-2
CDR3aa: CASSLDLFEETQYF
CDR3nt: TGTGCCAGCAGCTTAGATCTGTTTGAGGAGACCCAGTACTTC

abundance: NA
j_gene: TRBJ2-2
d_gene: NA
v_gene: TRBV5-1
CDR3aa: CASSLTGDRELFF
CDR3nt: TGCGCCAGCAGCTTGACGGGTGACCGGGAGCTGTTTTTT

abundance: NA
j_gene: TRBJ2-5
d_gene: NA
v_gene: TRBV30
CDR3aa: CAWSRDSRETQYF
CDR3nt: TGTGCCTGGAGTCGTGATAGCCGGGAGACCCAGTACTTC

abundance: NA
j_gene: TRBJ1-2
d_gene: NA
v_gene: TRBV28
CDR3aa: CASSSNYGYTF
CDR3nt: TGTGCCAGCAGTTCGAACTATGGCTACACCTTC

abundance: NA
j_gene: TRBJ2-1
d_gene: NA
v_gene: TRBV2
CDR3aa: CASSEALGNPEQFF
CDR3nt: TGTGCCAGCAGTGAAGCGTTGGGAAATCCTGAGCAGTTCTTC

abundance: NA
j_gene: TRBJ2-1
d_gene: NA
v_gene: TRBV9
CDR3aa: CASSVDPFRLNEQFF
CDR3nt: TGTGCCAGCAGCGTAGATCCTTTTCGGCTCAATGAGCAGTTCTTC

abundance: NA
j_gene: TRBJ2-7
d_gene: NA
v_gene: TRBV7-5
CDR3aa: CARSGGGSFNEQYF
CDR3nt: TGTGCCAGGTCGGGGGGCGGGAGCTTCAACGAGCAGTACTTC

abundance: NA
j_gene: TRBJ2-2
d_gene: TRBD1
v_gene: TRBV19
CDR3aa: CASSIRDRITGELFF
CDR3nt: TGTGCCAGTAGTATACGGGACAGGATCACCGGGGAGCTGTTTTTT

abundance: NA
j_gene: TRBJ2-1
d_gene: TRBD2
v_gene: TRBV10-3
CDR3aa: CAIKGGGGEGYEQFF
CDR3nt: TGTGCCATCAAGGGTGGAGGCGGGGAGGGCTATGAGCAGTTCTTC

abundance: NA
j_gene: TRBJ2-7
d_gene: TRBD2
v_gene: TRBV4-2
CDR3aa: CASSQDRGGAYEQYF
CDR3nt: TGTGCCAGCAGCCAAGATCGCGGGGGGGCCTACGAGCAGTACTTC

abundance: NA
j_gene: TRBJ2-5
d_gene: NA
v_gene: TRBV19
CDR3aa: CASSMPGHETQYF
CDR3nt: TGTGCCAGTAGTATGCCGGGACACGAGACCCAGTACTTC